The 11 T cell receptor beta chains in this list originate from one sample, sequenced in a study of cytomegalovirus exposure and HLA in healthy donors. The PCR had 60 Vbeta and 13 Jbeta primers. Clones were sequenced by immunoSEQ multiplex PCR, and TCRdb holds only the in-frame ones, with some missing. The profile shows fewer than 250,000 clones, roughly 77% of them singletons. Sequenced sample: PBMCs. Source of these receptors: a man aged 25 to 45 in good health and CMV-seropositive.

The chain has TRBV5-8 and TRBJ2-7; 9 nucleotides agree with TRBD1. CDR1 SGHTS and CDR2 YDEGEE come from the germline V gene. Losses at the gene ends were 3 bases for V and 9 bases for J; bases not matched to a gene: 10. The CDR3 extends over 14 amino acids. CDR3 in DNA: TGTGCCAGCAGCTCCGGACAGGGGCCTATGGGGCAGTACTTC. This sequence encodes CASSSGQGPMGQYF. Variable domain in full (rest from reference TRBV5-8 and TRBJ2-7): EAGVTQSPTHLIKTRGQQATLRCSPISGHTSVYWYQQALGLGLQFLLWYDEGEERNRGNFPPRFSGRQFPNYSSELNVNALELEDSALYLCASSSGQGPMGQYFGPGTRLTVT.

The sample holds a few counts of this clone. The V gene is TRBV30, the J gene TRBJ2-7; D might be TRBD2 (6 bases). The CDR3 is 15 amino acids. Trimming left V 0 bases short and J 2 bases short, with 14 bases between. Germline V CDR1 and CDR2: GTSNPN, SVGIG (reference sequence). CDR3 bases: TGTGCCTGGAGTGTACCTGCGGGGCCTCCCTACGAGCAGTACTTC. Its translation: CAWSVPAGPPYEQYF.

The CDR3 loop is CATGDGSSYEQYF. DNA for the CDR3: TGTGCCACCGGGGACGGGAGCTCCTACGAGCAGTACTTC. The rearrangement links TRBV10-3 to TRBJ2-7; tentatively, D is TRBD2 (6 bases). The CDR3 has 13 amino acids. The ends were cut back, 10 bases at V and 0 bases at J, with 13 bases in the middle. Germline loops: CDR1 ENHRY, CDR2 SYGVKD.

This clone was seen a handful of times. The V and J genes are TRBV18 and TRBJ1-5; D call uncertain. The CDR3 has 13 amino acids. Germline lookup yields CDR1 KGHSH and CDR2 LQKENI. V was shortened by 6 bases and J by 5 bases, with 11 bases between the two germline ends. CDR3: CASSPRLDQPQHF. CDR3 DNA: TGTGCCAGCTCTCCCCGTCTTGATCAGCCCCAGCATTTT. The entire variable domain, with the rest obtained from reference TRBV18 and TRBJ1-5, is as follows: NAGVMQNPRHLVRRRGQEARLRCSPMKGHSHVYWYRQLPEEGLKFMVYLQKENIIDESGMPKERFSAEFPKEGPSILRIQQVVRGDSAAYFCASSPRLDQPQHFGDGTRLSIL.

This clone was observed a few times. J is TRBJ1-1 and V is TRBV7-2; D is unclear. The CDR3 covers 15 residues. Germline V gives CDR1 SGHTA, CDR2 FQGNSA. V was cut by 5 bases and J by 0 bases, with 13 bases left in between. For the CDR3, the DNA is TGTGCCAGCAGCCCGATGTCAAGCCTGAACACTGAAGCTTTCTTT. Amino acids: CASSPMSSLNTEAFF.

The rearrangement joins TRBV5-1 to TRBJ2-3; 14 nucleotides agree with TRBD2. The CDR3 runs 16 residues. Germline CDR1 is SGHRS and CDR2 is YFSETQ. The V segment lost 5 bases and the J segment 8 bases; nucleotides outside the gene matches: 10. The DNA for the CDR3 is TGCGCCAGCAGTTCAACGACTAGCGGGGGGGGGTCTACGCAGTATTTT. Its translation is CASSSTTSGGGSTQYF.

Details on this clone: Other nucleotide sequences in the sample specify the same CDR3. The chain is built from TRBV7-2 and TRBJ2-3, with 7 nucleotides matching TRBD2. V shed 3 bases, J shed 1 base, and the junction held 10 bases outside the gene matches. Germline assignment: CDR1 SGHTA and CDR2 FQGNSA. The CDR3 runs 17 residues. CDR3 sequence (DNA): TGTGCCAGCAGCTTCCTCCCTAGCGGAGGTCGCACAGATACGCAGTATTTT. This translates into CASSFLPSGGRTDTQYF. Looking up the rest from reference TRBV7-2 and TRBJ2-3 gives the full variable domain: GAGVSQSPSNKVTEKGKDVELRCDPISGHTALYWYRQSLGQGLEFLIYFQGNSAPDKSGLPSDRFSAERTGGSVSTLTIQRTQQEDSAVYLCASSFLPSGGRTDTQYFGPGTRLTVL.

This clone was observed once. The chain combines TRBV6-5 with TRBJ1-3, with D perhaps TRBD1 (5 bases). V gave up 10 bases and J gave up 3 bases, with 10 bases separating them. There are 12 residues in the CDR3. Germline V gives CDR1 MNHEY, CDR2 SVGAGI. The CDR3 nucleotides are TGTGCCACCCAGGGAGGTGGAAACACCATATATTTT. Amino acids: CATQGGGNTIYF.

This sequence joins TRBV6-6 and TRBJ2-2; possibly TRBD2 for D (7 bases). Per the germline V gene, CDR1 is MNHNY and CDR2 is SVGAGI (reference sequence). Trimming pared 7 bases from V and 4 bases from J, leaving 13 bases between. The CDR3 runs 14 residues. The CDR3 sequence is CASTIGGGTGELFF. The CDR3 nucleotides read TGTGCCAGCACCATAGGGGGGGGCACCGGGGAGCTGTTTTTT.

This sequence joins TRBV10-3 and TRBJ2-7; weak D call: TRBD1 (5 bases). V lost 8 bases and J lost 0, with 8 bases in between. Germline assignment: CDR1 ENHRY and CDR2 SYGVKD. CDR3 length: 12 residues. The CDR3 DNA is TGTGCCATCCAGGGCAGCTCCTACGAGCAGTACTTC. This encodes CAIQGSSYEQYF.

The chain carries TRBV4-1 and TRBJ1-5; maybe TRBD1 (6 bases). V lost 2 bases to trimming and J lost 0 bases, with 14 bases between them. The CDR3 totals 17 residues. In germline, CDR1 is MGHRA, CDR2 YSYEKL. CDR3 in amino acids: CASSQPGTRDSNQPQHF. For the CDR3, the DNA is TGCGCCAGCAGCCAACCCGGGACACGGGATAGCAATCAGCCCCAGCATTTT.